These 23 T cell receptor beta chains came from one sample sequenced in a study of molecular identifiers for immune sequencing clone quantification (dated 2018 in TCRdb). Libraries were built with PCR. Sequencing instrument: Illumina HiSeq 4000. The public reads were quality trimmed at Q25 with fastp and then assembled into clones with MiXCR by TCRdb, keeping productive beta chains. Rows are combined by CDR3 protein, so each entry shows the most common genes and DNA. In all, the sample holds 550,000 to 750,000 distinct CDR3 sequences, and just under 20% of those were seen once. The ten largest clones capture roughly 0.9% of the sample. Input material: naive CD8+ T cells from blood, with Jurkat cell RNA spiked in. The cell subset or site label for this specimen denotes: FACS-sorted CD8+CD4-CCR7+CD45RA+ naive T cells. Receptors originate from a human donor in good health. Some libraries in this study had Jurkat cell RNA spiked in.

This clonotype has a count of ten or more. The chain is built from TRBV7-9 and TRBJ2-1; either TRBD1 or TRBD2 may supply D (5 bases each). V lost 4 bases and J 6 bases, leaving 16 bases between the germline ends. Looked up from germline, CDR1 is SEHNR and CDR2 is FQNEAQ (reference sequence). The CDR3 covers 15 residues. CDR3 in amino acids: CASSYTGTETNEQFF. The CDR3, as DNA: TGTGCCAGCAGCTACACCGGGACCGAGACCAATGAGCAGTTCTTC.

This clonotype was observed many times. CDR3 in amino acids: CASGPGQGSYNEQFF. The DNA of the CDR3 is TGTGCTAGTGGCCCCGGACAGGGCTCCTACAATGAGCAGTTCTTC. V usage is TRBV12-5 and J usage is TRBJ2-1; TRBD1 aligns across 8 bases. The CDR3 runs to 15 residues. Unmatched junction bases numbered 4, after V lost 6 bases and J lost 0 bases. Germline CDR1 is LGHNT and CDR2 is FRNRAP.

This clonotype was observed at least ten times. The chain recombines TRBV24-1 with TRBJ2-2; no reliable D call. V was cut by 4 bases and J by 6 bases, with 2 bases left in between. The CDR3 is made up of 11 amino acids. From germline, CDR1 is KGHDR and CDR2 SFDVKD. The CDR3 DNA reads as TGTGCCACCAGTGAATCCGGGGAGCTGTTTTTT. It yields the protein CATSESGELFF.

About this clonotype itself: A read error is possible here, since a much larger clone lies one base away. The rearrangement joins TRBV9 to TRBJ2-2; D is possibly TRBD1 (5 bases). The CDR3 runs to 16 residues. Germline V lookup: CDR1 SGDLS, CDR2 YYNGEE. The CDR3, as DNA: TGTGCCGGCAGCGTAGATCAGGGAACGAACACCGGGGAGCTGTTTTTT. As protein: CAGSVDQGTNTGELFF.

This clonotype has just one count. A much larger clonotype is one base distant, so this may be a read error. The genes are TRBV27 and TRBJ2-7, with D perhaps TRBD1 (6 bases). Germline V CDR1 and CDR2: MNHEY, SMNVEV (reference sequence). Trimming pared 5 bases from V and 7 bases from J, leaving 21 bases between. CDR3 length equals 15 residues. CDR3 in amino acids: CASSAQGWGWSEQYF. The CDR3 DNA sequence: TGTGCCAGCAGTGCCCAGGGGTGGGGTTGGAGTGAGCAGTACTTC.

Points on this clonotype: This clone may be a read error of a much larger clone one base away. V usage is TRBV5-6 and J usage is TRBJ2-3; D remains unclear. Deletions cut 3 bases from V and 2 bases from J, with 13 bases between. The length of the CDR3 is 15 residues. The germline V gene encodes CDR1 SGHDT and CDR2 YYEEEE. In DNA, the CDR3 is TGTGCCAGCAGCTCGGCCGGGTTGGCCACAGATACGCAGTATTTT. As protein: CASSSAGLATDTQYF.

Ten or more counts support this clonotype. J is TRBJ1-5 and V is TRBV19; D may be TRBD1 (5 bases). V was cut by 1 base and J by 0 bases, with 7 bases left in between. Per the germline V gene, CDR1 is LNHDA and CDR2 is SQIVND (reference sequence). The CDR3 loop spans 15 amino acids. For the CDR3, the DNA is TGTGCCAGTAGTATAGTGGGGCTTAGCAATCAGCCCCAGCATTTT. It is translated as CASSIVGLSNQPQHF.

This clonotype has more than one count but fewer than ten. CDR3 nucleotides: TGTGCTAGCTCCGCGAGCGGGAGTCGTTACAATGAGCAGTTCTTC. Protein: CASSASGSRYNEQFF. The chain couples TRBV7-7 to TRBJ2-1; TRBD2 matches 8 bases. The CDR3 has 15 residues. Germline V lookup: CDR1 SSHAT, CDR2 FNYEAQ (reference sequence).

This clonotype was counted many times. The CDR3 loop is CASSLGQGWAHTQYF. CDR3 sequence (DNA): TGTGCCAGCAGCCTCGGACAGGGCTGGGCCCATACGCAGTATTTT. V is TRBV27 and J is TRBJ2-3, with 8 bases that match TRBD1. The CDR3 contains 15 residues. Trimming took 6 bases from V and 7 from J; bases not matched to a gene: 12. Germline loops: CDR1 MNHEY, CDR2 SMNVEV (reference sequence).

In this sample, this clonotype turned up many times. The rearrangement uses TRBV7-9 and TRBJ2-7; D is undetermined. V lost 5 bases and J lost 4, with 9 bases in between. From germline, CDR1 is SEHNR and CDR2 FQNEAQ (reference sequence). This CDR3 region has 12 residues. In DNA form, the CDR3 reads TGTGCCAGCAGCGAGACGGCTTACGAGCAGTACTTC. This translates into CASSETAYEQYF.

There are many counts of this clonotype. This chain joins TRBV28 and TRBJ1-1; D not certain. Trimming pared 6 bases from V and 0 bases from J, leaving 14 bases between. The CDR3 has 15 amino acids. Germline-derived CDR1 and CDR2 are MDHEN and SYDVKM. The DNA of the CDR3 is TGTGCCAGCAGCAAGGACTGGGGATTGAACACTGAAGCTTTCTTT. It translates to CASSKDWGLNTEAFF.

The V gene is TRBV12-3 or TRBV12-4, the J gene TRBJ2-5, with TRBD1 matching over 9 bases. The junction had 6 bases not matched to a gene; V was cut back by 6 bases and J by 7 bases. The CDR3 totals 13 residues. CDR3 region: CASRGQGLGTQYF. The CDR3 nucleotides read TGTGCCAGCAGGGGACAGGGTTTAGGGACCCAGTACTTC.

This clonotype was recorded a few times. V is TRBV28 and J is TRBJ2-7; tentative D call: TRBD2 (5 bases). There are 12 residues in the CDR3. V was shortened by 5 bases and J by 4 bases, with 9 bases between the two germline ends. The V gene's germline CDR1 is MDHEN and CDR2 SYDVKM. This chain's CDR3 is CASSQLVYEQYF. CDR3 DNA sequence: TGTGCCAGCAGTCAACTAGTTTACGAGCAGTACTTC.

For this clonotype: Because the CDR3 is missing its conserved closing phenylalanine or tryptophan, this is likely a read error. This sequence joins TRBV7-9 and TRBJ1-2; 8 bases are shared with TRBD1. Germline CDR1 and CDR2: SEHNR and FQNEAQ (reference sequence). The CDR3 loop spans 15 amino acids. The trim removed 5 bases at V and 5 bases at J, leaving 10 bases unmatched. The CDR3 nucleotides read TGTGCCAGCAGCCCTACAGGACAGGGTCGATATGGCTACACCTGC. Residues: CASSPTGQGRYGYTC.

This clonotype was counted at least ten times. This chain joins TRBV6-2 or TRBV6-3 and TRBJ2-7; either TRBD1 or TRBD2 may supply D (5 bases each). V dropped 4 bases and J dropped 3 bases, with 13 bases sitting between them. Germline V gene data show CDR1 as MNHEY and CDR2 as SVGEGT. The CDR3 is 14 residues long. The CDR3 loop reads CASSSGTPGYEQYF. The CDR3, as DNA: TGTGCCAGCAGTTCCGGGACGCCGGGCTACGAGCAGTACTTC.

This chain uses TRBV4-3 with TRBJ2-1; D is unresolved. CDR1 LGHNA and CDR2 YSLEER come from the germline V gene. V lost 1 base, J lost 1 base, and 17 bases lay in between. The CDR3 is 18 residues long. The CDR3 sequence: CASSQASFLGKSYNEQFF. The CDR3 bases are TGCGCCAGCAGCCAAGCCTCGTTCCTGGGAAAGTCCTACAATGAGCAGTTCTTC.

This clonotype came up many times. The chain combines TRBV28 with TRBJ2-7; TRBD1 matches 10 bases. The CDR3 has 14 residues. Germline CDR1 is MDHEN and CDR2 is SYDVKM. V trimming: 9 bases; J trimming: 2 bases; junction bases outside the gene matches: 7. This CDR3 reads CASEGTGDPYEQYF. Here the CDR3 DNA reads TGTGCCAGTGAAGGGACAGGGGACCCCTACGAGCAGTACTTC.

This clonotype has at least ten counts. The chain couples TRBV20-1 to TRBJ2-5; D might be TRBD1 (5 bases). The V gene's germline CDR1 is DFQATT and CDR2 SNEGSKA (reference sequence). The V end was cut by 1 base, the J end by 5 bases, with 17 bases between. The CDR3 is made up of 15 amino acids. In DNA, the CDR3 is TGCAGTGCTAGAGTACTCGGCAGGGTTGAGGAGACCCAGTACTTC. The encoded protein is CSARVLGRVEETQYF.

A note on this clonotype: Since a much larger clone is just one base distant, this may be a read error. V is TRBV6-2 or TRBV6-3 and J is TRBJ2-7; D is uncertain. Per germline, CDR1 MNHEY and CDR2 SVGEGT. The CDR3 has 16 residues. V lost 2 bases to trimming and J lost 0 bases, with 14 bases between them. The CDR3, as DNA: TGTGCCAGCAGTTACCCGAACGTAGGGTCCTCCTACGAGCAGTACTTC. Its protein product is CASSYPNVGSSYEQYF.

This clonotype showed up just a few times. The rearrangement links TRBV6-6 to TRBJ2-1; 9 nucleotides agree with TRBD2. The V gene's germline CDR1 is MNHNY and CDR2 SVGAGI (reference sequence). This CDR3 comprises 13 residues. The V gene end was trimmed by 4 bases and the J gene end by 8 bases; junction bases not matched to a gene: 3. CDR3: CASSFGTSHEQFF. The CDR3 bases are TGTGCCAGCAGTTTCGGGACTAGCCATGAGCAGTTCTTC.

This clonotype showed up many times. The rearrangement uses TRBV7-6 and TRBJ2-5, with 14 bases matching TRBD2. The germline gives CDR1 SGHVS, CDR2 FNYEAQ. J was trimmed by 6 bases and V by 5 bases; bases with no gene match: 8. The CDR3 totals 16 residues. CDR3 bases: TGTGCCAGCAGCCGCGGGACTAGCGGGGGCGTTAAGACCCAGTACTTC. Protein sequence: CASSRGTSGGVKTQYF.

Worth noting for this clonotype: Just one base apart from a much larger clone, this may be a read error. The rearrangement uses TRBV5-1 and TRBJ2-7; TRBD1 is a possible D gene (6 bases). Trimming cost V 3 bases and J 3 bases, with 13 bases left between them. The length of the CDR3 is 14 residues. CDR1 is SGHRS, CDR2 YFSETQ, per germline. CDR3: CASSSSTGNYEQYF. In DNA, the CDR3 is TGCGCCAGCAGCTCCTCAACAGGGAACTACGAGCAGTACTTC. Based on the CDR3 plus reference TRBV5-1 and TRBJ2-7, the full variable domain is KAGVTQTPRYLIKTRGQQVTLSCSPISGHRSVSWYQQTPGQGLQFLFEYFSETQRNKGNFPGRFSGRQFSNSRSEMNVSTLELGDSALYLCASSSSTGNYEQYFGPGTRLTVT.

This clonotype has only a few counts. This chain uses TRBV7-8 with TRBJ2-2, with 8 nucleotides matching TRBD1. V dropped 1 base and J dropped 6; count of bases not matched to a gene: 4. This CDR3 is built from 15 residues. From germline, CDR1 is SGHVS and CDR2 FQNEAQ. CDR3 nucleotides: TGTGCCAGCAGCTTAGGGACAGGGAATTCCGGGGAGCTGTTTTTT. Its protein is CASSLGTGNSGELFF.